This T cell receptor beta chain was recovered during a study of radiation and T cells in renal cell carcinoma. General study results and limits: No pretreatment tumor biopsies were available for baseline clonotypes.

Measured with immunoSEQ multiplex PCR; TCRdb has only the in-frame clones, and not every one. The sample consists of 60,000 or so clones, about three quarters of them appearing once. V lost 3 bases to trimming and J lost 4 bases, with 14 bases between them. Per germline, CDR1 WNHNN and CDR2 SYGVQD (reference sequence). The CDR3 sequence is 15 residues long. This clone was picked up one time. Its antigen is currently unknown. As for time point: blood 4 weeks post-SBRT, at nephrectomy. As to treatment: 15 Gy SBRT to primary tumor, nephrectomy 4 weeks later. The tumor was a clear cell renal cell carcinoma.

Here the sequenced sample was blood, taken from a patient whose treatment included radiotherapy and nephrectomy. The sequence derives from a man aged 55-75 years with renal cell carcinoma. The V gene is TRBV10-1, the J gene TRBJ2-3, with D hard to call. The CDR3 sequence: CASSESSHGSDTQYF. The CDR3 DNA reads as TGCGCCAGCAGTGAAAGTAGCCATGGTTCAGATACGCAGTATTTT.